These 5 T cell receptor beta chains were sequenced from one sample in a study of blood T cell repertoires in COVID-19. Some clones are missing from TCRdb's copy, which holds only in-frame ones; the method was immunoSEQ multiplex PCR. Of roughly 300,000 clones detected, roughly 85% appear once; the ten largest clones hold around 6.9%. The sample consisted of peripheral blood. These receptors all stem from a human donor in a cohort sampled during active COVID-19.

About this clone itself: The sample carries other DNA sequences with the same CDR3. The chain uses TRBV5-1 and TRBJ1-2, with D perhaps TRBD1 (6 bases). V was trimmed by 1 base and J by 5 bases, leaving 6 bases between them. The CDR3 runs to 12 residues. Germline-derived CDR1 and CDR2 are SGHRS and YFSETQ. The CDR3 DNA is TGCGCCAGCAGCTTGACAGGGTATGGCTACACCTTC. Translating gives CASSLTGYGYTF.

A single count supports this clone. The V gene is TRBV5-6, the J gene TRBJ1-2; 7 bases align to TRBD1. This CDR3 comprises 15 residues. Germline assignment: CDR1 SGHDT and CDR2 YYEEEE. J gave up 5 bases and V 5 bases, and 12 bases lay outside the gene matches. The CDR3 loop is CASSSKLDRAYGYTF. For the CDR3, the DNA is TGTGCCAGCAGTTCTAAACTAGACAGGGCATATGGCTACACCTTC. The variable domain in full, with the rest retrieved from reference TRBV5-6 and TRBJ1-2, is DAGVTQSPTHLIKTRGQQVTLRCSPKSGHDTVSWYQQALGQGPQFIFQYYEEEERQRGNFPDRFSGHQFPNYSSELNVNALLLGDSALYLCASSSKLDRAYGYTFGSGTRLTVV.

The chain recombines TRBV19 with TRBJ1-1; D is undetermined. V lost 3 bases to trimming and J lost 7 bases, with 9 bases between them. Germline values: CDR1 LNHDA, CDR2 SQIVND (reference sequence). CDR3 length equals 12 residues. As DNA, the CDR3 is TGTGCCAGTAGTATCGGGAAGGTTGAAGCTTTCTTT. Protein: CASSIGKVEAFF.

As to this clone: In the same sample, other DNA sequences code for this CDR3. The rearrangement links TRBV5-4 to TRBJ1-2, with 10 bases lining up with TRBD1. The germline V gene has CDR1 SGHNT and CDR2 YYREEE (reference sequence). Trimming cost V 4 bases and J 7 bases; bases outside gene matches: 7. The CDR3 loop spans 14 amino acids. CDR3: CASSPDRGLGGYTF. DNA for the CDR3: TGTGCCAGCAGCCCCGACAGGGGGCTTGGTGGCTACACCTTC.

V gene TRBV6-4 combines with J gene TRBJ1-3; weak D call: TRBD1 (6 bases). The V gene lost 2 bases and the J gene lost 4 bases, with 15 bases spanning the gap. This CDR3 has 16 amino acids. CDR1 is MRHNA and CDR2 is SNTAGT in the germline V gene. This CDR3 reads CASSDPLLTGGNTIYF. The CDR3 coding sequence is TGTGCCAGCAGTGACCCGTTACTTACAGGGGGAAACACCATATATTTT.